The rows below give T cell receptor beta chains drawn from one sample of a study of beta chain features in type 1 diabetes. The method was immunoSEQ multiplex PCR; TCRdb's version includes in-frame clones alone and lacks a portion of them. The data show 300,000 to 350,000 clones, approximately 15% seen once. Material: naive CD4+ T cells from blood. The receptor source for this set is a woman younger than 35 with type 1 diabetes. Both conserved end residues are part of each CDR3. Fields, in order: J gene, clone size, V gene, D gene, CDR3 length, CDR3 DNA, CDR3 protein. The D gene is left open where the match is weak. Rows may omit the clone size; those that give it use once, few, many or a size class.

j_gene: TRBJ1-3
abundance: NA
v_gene: TRBV9
d_gene: TRBD1
len: 13
CDR3nt: TGTGCCAGCAGCATGGACAGGGGAAACACCATATATTTT
CDR3aa: CASSMDRGNTIYF

j_gene: TRBJ1-3
abundance: few
v_gene: TRBV27
d_gene: TRBD1
len: 15
CDR3nt: TGTGCCAGCAGGACCGGGACAGGGATTGGAAACACCATATATTTT
CDR3aa: CASRTGTGIGNTIYF

j_gene: TRBJ2-3
abundance: NA
v_gene: TRBV5-1
d_gene: TRBD1
len: 14
CDR3nt: TGCGCCAGCGCCTGGGACAGGGCCACAGATACGCAGTATTTT
CDR3aa: CASAWDRATDTQYF

j_gene: TRBJ1-4
abundance: few
v_gene: TRBV5-1
d_gene: TRBD1
len: 14
CDR3nt: TGCGCCAGCAGCATCCGGGACAGGGATGAAAAACTGTTTTTT
CDR3aa: CASSIRDRDEKLFF

j_gene: TRBJ1-3
abundance: NA
v_gene: TRBV4-3
d_gene: TRBD1
len: 15
CDR3nt: TGCGCCAGCAGCCCAGACCTGACAGGGAGCAACACCATATATTTT
CDR3aa: CASSPDLTGSNTIYF

j_gene: TRBJ1-1
abundance: NA
v_gene: TRBV7-2
d_gene: NA
len: 14
CDR3nt: TGTGCCAGCAGCTTAATGTCGGGAGTCACTGAAGCTTTCTTT
CDR3aa: CASSLMSGVTEAFF

j_gene: TRBJ2-7
abundance: few
v_gene: TRBV5-4
d_gene: TRBD2
len: 13
CDR3nt: TGTGCCAGCACGTCAACGGGGGGTGGCGAGCAGTACTTC
CDR3aa: CASTSTGGGEQYF

j_gene: TRBJ1-2
abundance: few
v_gene: TRBV9
d_gene: NA
len: 17
CDR3nt: TGTGCCAGCAGCGTAGCACCGCGGGGGGCAGATGGCTATGGCTACACCTTC
CDR3aa: CASSVAPRGADGYGYTF

j_gene: TRBJ2-4
abundance: few
v_gene: TRBV25-1
d_gene: TRBD2
len: 15
CDR3nt: TGTGCCAGCAGTGAAGGAGCGGGAGTTGGAAACATTCAGTACTTC
CDR3aa: CASSEGAGVGNIQYF

j_gene: TRBJ2-1
abundance: NA
v_gene: TRBV28
d_gene: TRBD2
len: 16
CDR3nt: TGTGCCAGCAGTTCCCCGCTAGCGGCCTATAACAATGAGCAGTTCTTC
CDR3aa: CASSSPLAAYNNEQFF

j_gene: TRBJ2-7
abundance: NA
v_gene: TRBV5-1
d_gene: TRBD2
len: 16
CDR3nt: TGCGCCAGCTCCCCGGGGGGATTGGTTGCTACCTACGAGCAGTACTTC
CDR3aa: CASSPGGLVATYEQYF

j_gene: TRBJ2-1
abundance: NA
v_gene: TRBV4-1
d_gene: TRBD2
len: 15
CDR3nt: TGCGCCAGCAGCCAAGATAGCGGGAGGGCCCGGGAGCAGTTCTTC
CDR3aa: CASSQDSGRAREQFF

j_gene: TRBJ1-1
abundance: few
v_gene: TRBV29-1
d_gene: NA
len: 13
CDR3nt: TGCAGCGCTGAAGGACAGCTGAACACTGAAGCTTTCTTT
CDR3aa: CSAEGQLNTEAFF

j_gene: TRBJ2-1
abundance: few
v_gene: TRBV6-5
d_gene: NA
len: 13
CDR3nt: TGTGCCAGCAGCCGGTTCTCCTACAATGAGCAGTTCTTC
CDR3aa: CASSRFSYNEQFF

j_gene: TRBJ2-1
abundance: NA
v_gene: TRBV28
d_gene: TRBD2
len: 15
CDR3nt: TGTGCCAGCTGGACTAGCGGGGCCTCCTACAATGAGCAGTTCTTC
CDR3aa: CASWTSGASYNEQFF

j_gene: TRBJ2-3
abundance: NA
v_gene: TRBV9
d_gene: NA
len: 13
CDR3nt: TGTGCCAGCAGGGCTAGCGGCACAGATACGCAGTATTTT
CDR3aa: CASRASGTDTQYF

j_gene: TRBJ1-2
abundance: few
v_gene: TRBV5-4
d_gene: NA
len: 15
CDR3nt: TGTGCCAGCAGCTCAGCAGGGGCCATTAACTATGGCTACACCTTC
CDR3aa: CASSSAGAINYGYTF

j_gene: TRBJ2-7
abundance: few
v_gene: TRBV15
d_gene: NA
len: 12
CDR3nt: TGTGCCACCAGAGGAGACTCCTACGAGCAGTACTTC
CDR3aa: CATRGDSYEQYF

j_gene: TRBJ2-1
abundance: NA
v_gene: TRBV11-3
d_gene: TRBD2
len: 14
CDR3nt: TGTGCCAGCAGCGGACTAGCGGAGTGGGATGAGCAGTTCTTC
CDR3aa: CASSGLAEWDEQFF

j_gene: TRBJ2-1
abundance: NA
v_gene: TRBV28
d_gene: TRBD2
len: 15
CDR3nt: TGTGCCAGCAGTTTGATGCGGGAGAGTCCAAATGAGCAGTTCTTC
CDR3aa: CASSLMRESPNEQFF

j_gene: TRBJ2-2
abundance: NA
v_gene: TRBV4-3
d_gene: NA
len: 13
CDR3nt: TGCGCCAGCAGCCAAGATAGCCCCGGGGAGCTGTTTTTT
CDR3aa: CASSQDSPGELFF

j_gene: TRBJ2-2
abundance: NA
v_gene: TRBV7-8
d_gene: TRBD2
len: 15
CDR3nt: TGTGCCAGCAGCCCAGCGGGAGGGCGGATCGGGGAGCTGTTTTTT
CDR3aa: CASSPAGGRIGELFF

j_gene: TRBJ2-5
abundance: few
v_gene: TRBV10-1
d_gene: TRBD2
len: 15
CDR3nt: TGCGCCAGCAGTGAGTCCCAGGGACTAGGAGAGACCCAGTACTTC
CDR3aa: CASSESQGLGETQYF

j_gene: TRBJ2-2
abundance: NA
v_gene: TRBV7-2
d_gene: NA
len: 14
CDR3nt: TGTGCCAGCAGCTTACGGGATTGGACCGGGGAGCTGTTTTTT
CDR3aa: CASSLRDWTGELFF

j_gene: TRBJ2-3
abundance: few
v_gene: TRBV6-1
d_gene: TRBD2
len: 16
CDR3nt: TGTGCCAGCAGTGAAGTGTCGGGGGGAGGCACAGATACGCAGTATTTT
CDR3aa: CASSEVSGGGTDTQYF

j_gene: TRBJ1-1
abundance: few
v_gene: TRBV5-5
d_gene: NA
len: 15
CDR3nt: TGTGCCAGCAGCTTGGAGCGGTCGGGGGGGACTGAAGCTTTCTTT
CDR3aa: CASSLERSGGTEAFF

j_gene: TRBJ2-3
abundance: NA
v_gene: TRBV18
d_gene: NA
len: 14
CDR3nt: TGTGCCAGCTCACCACGGCAGGTTGCAGATACGCAGTATTTT
CDR3aa: CASSPRQVADTQYF

j_gene: TRBJ1-1
abundance: few
v_gene: TRBV13
d_gene: TRBD1
len: 14
CDR3nt: TGTGCCAGCAGCTACCTTATGGGACAGGGGGACGCTTTCTTT
CDR3aa: CASSYLMGQGDAFF

j_gene: TRBJ2-1
abundance: few
v_gene: TRBV6-5
d_gene: TRBD1
len: 13
CDR3nt: TGTGCCAGCAGCTGGGACAGTTACAATGAGCAGTTCTTC
CDR3aa: CASSWDSYNEQFF

j_gene: TRBJ1-2
abundance: few
v_gene: TRBV20-1
d_gene: NA
len: 11
CDR3nt: TGCAGTGCTAGTGGGCCTTATGGCTACACCTTC
CDR3aa: CSASGPYGYTF

j_gene: TRBJ1-2
abundance: NA
v_gene: TRBV18
d_gene: TRBD1
len: 14
CDR3nt: TGTGCCAGCTCACAGACAGGGGGGAATTATGGCTACACCTTC
CDR3aa: CASSQTGGNYGYTF

j_gene: TRBJ1-4
abundance: NA
v_gene: TRBV30
d_gene: NA
len: 14
CDR3nt: TGTGCCTGGAGTGTACAGACATTTAATGAAAAACTGTTTTTT
CDR3aa: CAWSVQTFNEKLFF

j_gene: TRBJ2-7
abundance: NA
v_gene: TRBV28
d_gene: TRBD2
len: 16
CDR3nt: TGTGCCAGCAGTCTAGGGACTAGCGGGTTATTCTACGAGCAGTACTTC
CDR3aa: CASSLGTSGLFYEQYF

j_gene: TRBJ1-2
abundance: few
v_gene: TRBV19
d_gene: TRBD1
len: 13
CDR3nt: TGTGCCAGCCTGGACAGGGACTTCGATGGCTACACCTTC
CDR3aa: CASLDRDFDGYTF

j_gene: TRBJ2-1
abundance: few
v_gene: TRBV2
d_gene: NA
len: 14
CDR3nt: TGTGCCAGCAGACTCCGCTTAGCCGGAAATGAGCAGTTCTTC
CDR3aa: CASRLRLAGNEQFF

j_gene: TRBJ2-3
abundance: few
v_gene: TRBV27
d_gene: TRBD2
len: 17
CDR3nt: TGTGCCAGCAGTTTAATCGCTAGCGGGATATATGTAGATACGCAGTATTTT
CDR3aa: CASSLIASGIYVDTQYF

j_gene: TRBJ1-2
abundance: few
v_gene: TRBV29-1
d_gene: NA
len: 13
CDR3nt: TGCAGCGCCGGACAGCGGCTTAACTATGGCTACACCTTC
CDR3aa: CSAGQRLNYGYTF

j_gene: TRBJ1-1
abundance: NA
v_gene: TRBV19
d_gene: NA
len: 16
CDR3nt: TGTGCCAGTATGAAACAGGGCGCCCCTGGGAACACTGAAGCTTTCTTT
CDR3aa: CASMKQGAPGNTEAFF

j_gene: TRBJ2-3
abundance: few
v_gene: TRBV6-5
d_gene: NA
len: 15
CDR3nt: TGTGCCAGCAGTTCCCCTAGCAGATACACAGATACGCAGTATTTT
CDR3aa: CASSSPSRYTDTQYF

j_gene: TRBJ1-2
abundance: NA
v_gene: TRBV12-5
d_gene: NA
len: 15
CDR3nt: TGTGCTAGTGGTTTGGTGGCCCCCCAGGTGCCTGGCTACACCTTC
CDR3aa: CASGLVAPQVPGYTF

j_gene: TRBJ2-5
abundance: few
v_gene: TRBV19
d_gene: TRBD2
len: 15
CDR3nt: TGTGCCAGTAGTATAGGGATGGCGGGAGCCGAGACCCAGTACTTC
CDR3aa: CASSIGMAGAETQYF

j_gene: TRBJ2-1
abundance: NA
v_gene: TRBV19
d_gene: NA
len: 15
CDR3nt: TGTGCCAGTAGTATAGTAGTGTCCCCCTACAATGAGCAGTTCTTC
CDR3aa: CASSIVVSPYNEQFF

j_gene: TRBJ2-3
abundance: NA
v_gene: TRBV5-1
d_gene: TRBD1
len: 14
CDR3nt: TGCGCCAGCAGCCTATGGACAGGGGAGGATACGCAGTATTTT
CDR3aa: CASSLWTGEDTQYF

j_gene: TRBJ1-4
abundance: few
v_gene: TRBV4-1
d_gene: TRBD1
len: 13
CDR3nt: TGCGCCAGCACCCGGGACAGGGCTGAAAAACTGTTTTTT
CDR3aa: CASTRDRAEKLFF

j_gene: TRBJ1-3
abundance: few
v_gene: TRBV4-3
d_gene: NA
len: 16
CDR3nt: TGCGCCAGCAGCCAAGCTGGACAAGTACGCGGAAACACCATATATTTT
CDR3aa: CASSQAGQVRGNTIYF

j_gene: TRBJ2-1
abundance: NA
v_gene: TRBV5-1
d_gene: NA
len: 15
CDR3nt: TGCGCCAGCAGCCCCCTTGCGGGCTCCTACAATGAGCAGTTCTTC
CDR3aa: CASSPLAGSYNEQFF

j_gene: TRBJ2-3
abundance: few
v_gene: TRBV15
d_gene: NA
len: 14
CDR3nt: TGTGCCACCAGCAGAGTGGTCTACACAGATACGCAGTATTTT
CDR3aa: CATSRVVYTDTQYF

j_gene: TRBJ2-5
abundance: NA
v_gene: TRBV5-1
d_gene: TRBD2
len: 13
CDR3nt: TGCGCCAGCAGCCAGGAAGTTAGCGGGAGGACGTACTTC
CDR3aa: CASSQEVSGRTYF

j_gene: TRBJ2-5
abundance: few
v_gene: TRBV7-9
d_gene: TRBD1
len: 15
CDR3nt: TGTGCCAGCAGCCCACCTGGACAGGGCGGGGTGACCCAGTACTTC
CDR3aa: CASSPPGQGGVTQYF

j_gene: TRBJ1-3
abundance: few
v_gene: TRBV4-3
d_gene: TRBD1
len: 15
CDR3nt: TGCGCCAGCAGCCAAGTAACAGGGGGAGGAAACACCATATATTTT
CDR3aa: CASSQVTGGGNTIYF

j_gene: TRBJ2-5
abundance: NA
v_gene: TRBV27
d_gene: NA
len: 15
CDR3nt: TGTGCCAGCAGGGTAGGAGGGAATATTCAAGAGACCCAGTACTTC
CDR3aa: CASRVGGNIQETQYF

j_gene: TRBJ1-5
abundance: few
v_gene: TRBV18
d_gene: NA
len: 13
CDR3nt: TGTGCCAGCTCACCGTCGCAGAATCAGCCCCAGCATTTT
CDR3aa: CASSPSQNQPQHF

j_gene: TRBJ1-2
abundance: few
v_gene: TRBV9
d_gene: NA
len: 15
CDR3nt: TGTGCCAGCAGCTCTGGCTGGCGGGTGGACTATGGCTACACCTTC
CDR3aa: CASSSGWRVDYGYTF

j_gene: TRBJ2-1
abundance: few
v_gene: TRBV27
d_gene: TRBD2
len: 18
CDR3nt: TGTGCCAGCACCTCCCGTGGACTAGCGAGGCCATCCTACAATGAGCAGTTCTTC
CDR3aa: CASTSRGLARPSYNEQFF

j_gene: TRBJ2-3
abundance: NA
v_gene: TRBV19
d_gene: TRBD2
len: 16
CDR3nt: TGTGCCAGTAGTATTGCTGGGACTAGCGGGAGAGATACGCAGTATTTT
CDR3aa: CASSIAGTSGRDTQYF

j_gene: TRBJ2-6
abundance: few
v_gene: TRBV14
d_gene: TRBD1
len: 17
CDR3nt: TGTGCCAGCAGCCGGAGGACAGGGCGCTCTGGGGCCAACGTCCTGACTTTC
CDR3aa: CASSRRTGRSGANVLTF